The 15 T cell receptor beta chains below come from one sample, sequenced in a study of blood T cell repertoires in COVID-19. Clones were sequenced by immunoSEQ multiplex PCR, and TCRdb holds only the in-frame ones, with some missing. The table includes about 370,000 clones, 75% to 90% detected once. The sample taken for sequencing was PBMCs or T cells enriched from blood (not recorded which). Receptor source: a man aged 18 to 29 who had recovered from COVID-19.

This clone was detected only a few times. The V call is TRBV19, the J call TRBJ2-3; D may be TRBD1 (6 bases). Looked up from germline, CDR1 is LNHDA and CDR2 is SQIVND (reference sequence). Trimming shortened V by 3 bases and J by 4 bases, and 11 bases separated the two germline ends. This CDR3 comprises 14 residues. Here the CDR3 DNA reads TGTGCCAGTAGTATCGCAGGGGTAGCAGATACGCAGTATTTT. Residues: CASSIAGVADTQYF.

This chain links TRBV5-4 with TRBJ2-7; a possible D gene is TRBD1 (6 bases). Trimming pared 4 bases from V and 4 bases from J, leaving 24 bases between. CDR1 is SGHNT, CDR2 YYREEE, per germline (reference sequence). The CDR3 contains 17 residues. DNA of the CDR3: TGTGCCAGCAGCCAACACGCCAGGAGCAGGGGTGAATACGAGCAGTACTTC. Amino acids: CASSQHARSRGEYEQYF. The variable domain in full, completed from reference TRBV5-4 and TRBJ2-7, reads ETGVTQSPTHLIKTRGQQVTLRCSSQSGHNTVSWYQQALGQGPQFIFQYYREEENGRGNFPPRFSGLQFPNYSSELNVNALELDDSALYLCASSQHARSRGEYEQYFGPGTRLTVT.

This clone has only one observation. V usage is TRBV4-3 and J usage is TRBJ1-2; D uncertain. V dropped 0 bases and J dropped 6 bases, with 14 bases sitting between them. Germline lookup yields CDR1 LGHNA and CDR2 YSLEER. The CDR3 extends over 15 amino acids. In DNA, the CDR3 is TGCGCCAGCAGCCAAGAGGGTGGAGCTGTTAATGGCTACACCTTC. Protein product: CASSQEGGAVNGYTF.

The CDR3 DNA reads as TGCGCCAGCAGCCATGACCGGGACTTACCCACCGGGGAGCTGTTTTTT. Residues: CASSHDRDLPTGELFF. The chain joins TRBV4-3 to TRBJ2-2; a possible D gene is TRBD2 (6 bases). Trimming pared 3 bases from V and 4 bases from J, leaving 15 bases between. The CDR3 totals 16 residues. Germline CDR1 is LGHNA and CDR2 is YSLEER.

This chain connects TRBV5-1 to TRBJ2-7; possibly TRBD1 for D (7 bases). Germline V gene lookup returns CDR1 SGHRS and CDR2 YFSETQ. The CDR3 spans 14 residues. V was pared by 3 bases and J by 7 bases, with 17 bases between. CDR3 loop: CASSYGQEGGEQYF. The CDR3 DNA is TGCGCCAGCAGCTATGGACAGGAGGGAGGTGAGCAGTACTTC.

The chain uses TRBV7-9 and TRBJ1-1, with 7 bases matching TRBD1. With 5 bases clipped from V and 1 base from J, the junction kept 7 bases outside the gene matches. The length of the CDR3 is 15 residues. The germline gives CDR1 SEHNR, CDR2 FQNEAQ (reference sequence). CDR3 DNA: TGTGCCAGCAGCCCCCTGGGACAGCCGAACACTGAAGCTTTCTTT. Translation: CASSPLGQPNTEAFF.

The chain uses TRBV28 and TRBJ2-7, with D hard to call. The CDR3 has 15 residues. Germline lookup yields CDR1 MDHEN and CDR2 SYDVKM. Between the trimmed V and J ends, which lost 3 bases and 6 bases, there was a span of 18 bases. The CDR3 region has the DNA TGTGCCAGCAGTTTGCTAACACCAGCCCGAGGCGAGCAGTACTTC. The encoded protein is CASSLLTPARGEQYF. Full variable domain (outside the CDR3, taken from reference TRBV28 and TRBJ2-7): DVKVTQSSRYLVKRTGEKVFLECVQDMDHENMFWYRQDPGLGLRLIYFSYDVKMKEKGDIPEGYSVSREKKERFSLILESASTNQTSMYLCASSLLTPARGEQYFGPGTRLTVT.

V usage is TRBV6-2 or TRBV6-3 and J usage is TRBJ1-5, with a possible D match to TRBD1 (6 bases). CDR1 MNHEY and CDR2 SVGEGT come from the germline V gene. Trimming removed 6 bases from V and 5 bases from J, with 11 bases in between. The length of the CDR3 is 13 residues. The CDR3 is CASSRNRDQPQHF. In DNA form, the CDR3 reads TGTGCCAGCAGCCGTAACAGGGATCAGCCCCAGCATTTT.

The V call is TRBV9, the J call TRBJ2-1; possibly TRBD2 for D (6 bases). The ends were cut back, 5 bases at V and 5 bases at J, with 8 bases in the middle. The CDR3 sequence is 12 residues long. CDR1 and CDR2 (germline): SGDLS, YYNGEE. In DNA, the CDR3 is TGTGCCAGCAGGGGGGGTAACAATGAGCAGTTCTTC. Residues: CASRGGNNEQFF.

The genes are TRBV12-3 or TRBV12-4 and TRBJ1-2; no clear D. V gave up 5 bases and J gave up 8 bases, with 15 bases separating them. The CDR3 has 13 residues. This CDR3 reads CASSLLGLGGYTF. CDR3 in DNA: TGTGCCAGCAGTCTTCTAGGCCTAGGCGGCTACACCTTC.

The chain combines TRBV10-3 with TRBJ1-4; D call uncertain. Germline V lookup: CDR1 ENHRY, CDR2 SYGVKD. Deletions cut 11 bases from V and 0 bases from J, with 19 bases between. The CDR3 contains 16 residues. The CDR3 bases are TGTGCCGCTTCTCAAACTCCCAAGACAACTAATGAAAAACTGTTTTTT. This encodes CAASQTPKTTNEKLFF.

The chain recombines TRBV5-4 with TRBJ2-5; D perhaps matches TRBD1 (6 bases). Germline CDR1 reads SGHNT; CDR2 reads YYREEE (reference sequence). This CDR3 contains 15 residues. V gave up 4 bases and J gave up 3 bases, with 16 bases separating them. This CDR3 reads CASSAVQGREETQYF. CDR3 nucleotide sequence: TGTGCCAGCAGCGCCGTACAGGGTCGGGAAGAGACCCAGTACTTC.

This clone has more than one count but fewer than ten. In nucleotides, the CDR3 is TGCGCCAGCAGCGGGGGACAGGCGAGCACCATATATTTT. Encoded protein: CASSGGQASTIYF. V gene TRBV5-1 combines with J gene TRBJ1-3; the match to TRBD1 covers 8 bases. In germline, CDR1 is SGHRS, CDR2 YFSETQ. With V trimmed by 4 bases and J by 9 bases, 6 bases remained unmatched. The CDR3 covers 13 residues.

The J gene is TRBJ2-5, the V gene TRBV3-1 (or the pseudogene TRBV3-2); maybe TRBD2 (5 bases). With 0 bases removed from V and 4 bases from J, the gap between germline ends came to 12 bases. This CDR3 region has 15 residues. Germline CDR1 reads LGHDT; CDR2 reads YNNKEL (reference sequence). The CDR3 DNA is TGTGCCAGCAGCCAAGATCCTAGCCGGAGAGAGACCCAGTACTTC. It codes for CASSQDPSRRETQYF.

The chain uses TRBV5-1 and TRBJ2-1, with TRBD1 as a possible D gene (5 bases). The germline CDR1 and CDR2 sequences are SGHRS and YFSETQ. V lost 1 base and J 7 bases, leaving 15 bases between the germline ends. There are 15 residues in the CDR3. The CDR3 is CASSLFQGISNEQFF. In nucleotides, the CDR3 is TGCGCCAGCAGCTTGTTTCAGGGAATCTCGAATGAGCAGTTCTTC.